The 2 T cell receptor beta chains below were found in one sample sequenced in a study of T cell responses to AZD1222 COVID-19 vaccine. This table comes from immunoSEQ multiplex PCR, and its TCRdb copy is limited to in-frame clones, with some not included. The sample lists 120,000 or so clones; about 85% were seen once. Sequencing used peripheral blood, obtained on day 0 of AZD1222 vaccination. These TCRs come from an adult in good health.

The genes are TRBV2 and TRBJ1-4; 7 bases match TRBD1. The CDR3 loop spans 18 amino acids. The J segment lost 0 bases and the V segment lost 6 bases, leaving 13 bases of the junction unmatched. The V gene's germline CDR1 is SNHLY and CDR2 FYNNEI. The chain's CDR3 is CASSWDSSSRTTNEKLFF. The CDR3 nucleotides read TGTGCCAGCAGCTGGGACAGCTCCTCCCGGACAACTAATGAAAAACTGTTTTTT.

This clone was seen only a few times. This rearrangement joins TRBV9 to TRBJ2-1; weak D call: TRBD2 (5 bases). Germline lookup yields CDR1 SGDLS and CDR2 YYNGEE. V lost 0 bases and J lost 6, with 19 bases in between. The CDR3 contains 17 residues. DNA for the CDR3: TGTGCCAGCAGCGTAGGTCCCCGGGGATTCGTGATCAATGAGCAGTTCTTC. This encodes CASSVGPRGFVINEQFF. Together with reference TRBV9 and TRBJ2-1, the CDR3 gives the full variable domain: DSGVTQTPKHLITATGQRVTLRCSPRSGDLSVYWYQQSLDQGLQFLIQYYNGEERAKGNILERFSAQQFPDLHSELNLSSLELGDSALYFCASSVGPRGFVINEQFFGPGTRLTVL.